This T cell receptor (beta chain) was obtained from a study of T cells in Graves' hyperthyroidism and ophthalmopathy. The study's findings and limits: The model foresaw ophthalmopathy a median roughly 6.5 months prior to onset.

Pregnant or lactating patients were excluded, as were those with uncontrolled infection or other autoimmune disease. Clinical symptoms, serum thyroxine, TRAb, thyroid ultrasound and orbital computed tomography informed diagnoses. Sample collection date corresponds to first hyperthyroidism diagnosis, prior to any ophthalmopathy symptoms. The source material, RNA transcripts, was used to amplify TCR beta CDR3 regions. The HTBI primer set was used in a first-round RT-PCR of the TCR CDR3. TCRdb itself ran the multiplex PCR reads through MiXCR, one entry per CDR3 protein. The data show around 250,000 distinct CDR3 sequences, roughly 15% seen once. The CDR3 sequence is 19 residues long. Germline CDR1 is MDHEN and CDR2 is SYDVKM. V gave up 3 bases and J gave up 1 base; unmatched junction bases: 16. With respect to this clonotype: What it binds is not known.

The V call is TRBV28, the J call TRBJ2-5; 8 nucleotides match TRBD1. Source material: blood. The TCR sequence derives from a woman between 40 and 55 years old with Graves' hyperthyroidism that later progressed to Graves' ophthalmopathy. DNA for the CDR3: TGTGCCAGCAGTTTGGGTCAATGGGGCAGGGGGCCTCCCCAAGAGACCCAGTACTTC. This gives the protein CASSLGQWGRGPPQETQYF.